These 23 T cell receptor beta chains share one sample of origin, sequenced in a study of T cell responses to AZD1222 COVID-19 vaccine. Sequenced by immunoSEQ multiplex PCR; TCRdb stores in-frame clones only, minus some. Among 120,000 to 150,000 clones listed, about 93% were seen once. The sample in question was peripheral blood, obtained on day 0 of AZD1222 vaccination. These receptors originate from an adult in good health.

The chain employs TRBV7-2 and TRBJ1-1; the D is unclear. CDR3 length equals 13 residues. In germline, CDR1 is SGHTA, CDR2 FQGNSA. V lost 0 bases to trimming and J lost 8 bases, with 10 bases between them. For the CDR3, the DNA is TGTGCCAGCAGCTTAGCGTGGCAGAGAGAAGCTTTCTTT. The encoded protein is CASSLAWQREAFF.

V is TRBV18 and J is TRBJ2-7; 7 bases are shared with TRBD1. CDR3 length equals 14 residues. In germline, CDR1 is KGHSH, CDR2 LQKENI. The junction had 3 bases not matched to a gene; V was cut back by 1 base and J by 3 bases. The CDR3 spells CASSPLGTDYEQYF. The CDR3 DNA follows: TGTGCCAGCTCACCACTGGGGACAGACTACGAGCAGTACTTC.

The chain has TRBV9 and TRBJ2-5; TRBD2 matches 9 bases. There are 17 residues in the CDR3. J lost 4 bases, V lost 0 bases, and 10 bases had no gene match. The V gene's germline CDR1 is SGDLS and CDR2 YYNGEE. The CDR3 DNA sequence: TGTGCCAGCAGCGTAGGTCAAGCGGGGGGCGAGGGAGAGACCCAGTACTTC. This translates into CASSVGQAGGEGETQYF.

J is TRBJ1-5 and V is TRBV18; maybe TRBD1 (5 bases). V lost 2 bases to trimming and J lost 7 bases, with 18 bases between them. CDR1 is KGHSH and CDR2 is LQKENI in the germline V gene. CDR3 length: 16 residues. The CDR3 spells CASSPAPGPPYQPQHF. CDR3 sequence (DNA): TGTGCCAGCTCACCAGCCCCGGGACCGCCCTACCAGCCCCAGCATTTT.

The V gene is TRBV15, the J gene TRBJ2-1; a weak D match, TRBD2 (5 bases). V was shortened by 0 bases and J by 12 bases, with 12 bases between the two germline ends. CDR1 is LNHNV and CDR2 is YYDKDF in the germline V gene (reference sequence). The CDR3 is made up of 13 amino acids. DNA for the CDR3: TGTGCCACCAGCAGAGATAGGGCCGGAGGGCAGTTCTTC. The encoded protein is CATSRDRAGGQFF.

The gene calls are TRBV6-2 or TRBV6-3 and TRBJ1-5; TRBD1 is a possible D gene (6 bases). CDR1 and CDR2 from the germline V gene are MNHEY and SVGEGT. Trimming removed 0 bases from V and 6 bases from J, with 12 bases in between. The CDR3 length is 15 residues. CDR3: CASSYSLGGVQPQHF. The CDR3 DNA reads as TGTGCCAGCAGTTACTCGTTGGGGGGCGTTCAGCCCCAGCATTTT.

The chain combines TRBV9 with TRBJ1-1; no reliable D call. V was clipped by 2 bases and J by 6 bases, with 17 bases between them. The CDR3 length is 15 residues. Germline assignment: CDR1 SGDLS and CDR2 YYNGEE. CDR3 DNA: TGTGCCAGCAGCGTTCACCATGCAGGTTCCGCTGAAGCTTTCTTT. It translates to CASSVHHAGSAEAFF. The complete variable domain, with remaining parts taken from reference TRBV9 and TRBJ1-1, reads DSGVTQTPKHLITATGQRVTLRCSPRSGDLSVYWYQQSLDQGLQFLIQYYNGEERAKGNILERFSAQQFPDLHSELNLSSLELGDSALYFCASSVHHAGSAEAFFGQGTRLTVV.

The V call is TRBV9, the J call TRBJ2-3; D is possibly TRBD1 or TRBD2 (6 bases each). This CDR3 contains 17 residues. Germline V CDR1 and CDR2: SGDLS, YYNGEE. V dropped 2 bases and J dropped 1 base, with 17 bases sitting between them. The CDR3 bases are TGTGCCAGCAGCGTGGGTGTAGGGGGGTCGGGCACAGATACGCAGTATTTT. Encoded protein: CASSVGVGGSGTDTQYF.

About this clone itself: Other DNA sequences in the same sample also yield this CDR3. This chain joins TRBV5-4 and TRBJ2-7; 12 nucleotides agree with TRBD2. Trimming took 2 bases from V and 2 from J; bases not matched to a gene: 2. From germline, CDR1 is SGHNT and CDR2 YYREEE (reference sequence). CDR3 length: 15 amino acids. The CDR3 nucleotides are TGTGCCAGCAGCTTAGGACTAGCGGGGACCTACGAGCAGTACTTC. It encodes CASSLGLAGTYEQYF.

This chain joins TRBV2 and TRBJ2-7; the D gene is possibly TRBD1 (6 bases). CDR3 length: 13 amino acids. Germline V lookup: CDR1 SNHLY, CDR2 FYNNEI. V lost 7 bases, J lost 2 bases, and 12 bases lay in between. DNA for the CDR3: TGTGCCAGCAATTTGGACAGTGCCTACGAGCAGTACTTC. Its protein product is CASNLDSAYEQYF.

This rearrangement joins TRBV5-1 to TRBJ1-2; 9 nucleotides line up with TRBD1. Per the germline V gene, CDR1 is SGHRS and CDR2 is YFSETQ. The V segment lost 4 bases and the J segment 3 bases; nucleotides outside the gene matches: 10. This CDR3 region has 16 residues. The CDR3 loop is CASSQQGASVDYGYTF. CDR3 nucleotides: TGCGCCAGCAGCCAACAGGGGGCATCGGTGGACTATGGCTACACCTTC.

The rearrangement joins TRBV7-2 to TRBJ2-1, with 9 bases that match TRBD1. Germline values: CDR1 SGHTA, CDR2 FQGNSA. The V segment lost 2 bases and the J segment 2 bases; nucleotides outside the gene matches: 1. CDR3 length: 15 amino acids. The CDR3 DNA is TGTGCCAGCAGCTTAAGGGACAGGGCCTACAATGAGCAGTTCTTC. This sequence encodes CASSLRDRAYNEQFF.

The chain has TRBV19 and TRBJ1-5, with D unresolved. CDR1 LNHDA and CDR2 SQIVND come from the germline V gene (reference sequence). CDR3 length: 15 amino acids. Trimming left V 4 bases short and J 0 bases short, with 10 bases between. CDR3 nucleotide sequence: TGTGCCAGTAGTAGGTGGAGCGCTAGCAATCAGCCCCAGCATTTT. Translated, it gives CASSRWSASNQPQHF. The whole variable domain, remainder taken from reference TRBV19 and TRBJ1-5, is DGGITQSPKYLFRKEGQNVTLSCEQNLNHDAMYWYRQDPGQGLRLIYYSQIVNDFQKGDIAEGYSVSREKKESFPLTVTSAQKNPTAFYLCASSRWSASNQPQHFGDGTRLSIL.

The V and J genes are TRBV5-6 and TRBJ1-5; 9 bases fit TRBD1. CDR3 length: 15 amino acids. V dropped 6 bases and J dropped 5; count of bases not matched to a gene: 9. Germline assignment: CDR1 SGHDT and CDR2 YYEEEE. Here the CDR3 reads CASTRLDRGDQPQHF. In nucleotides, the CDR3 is TGTGCCAGCACCAGACTGGACAGGGGAGATCAGCCCCAGCATTTT.

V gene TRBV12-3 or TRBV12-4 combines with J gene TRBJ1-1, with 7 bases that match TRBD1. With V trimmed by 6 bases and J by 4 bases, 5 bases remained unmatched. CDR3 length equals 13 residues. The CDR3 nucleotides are TGTGCCAGCAGCCGCAGGGGGAGCACTGAAGCTTTCTTT. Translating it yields CASSRRGSTEAFF.

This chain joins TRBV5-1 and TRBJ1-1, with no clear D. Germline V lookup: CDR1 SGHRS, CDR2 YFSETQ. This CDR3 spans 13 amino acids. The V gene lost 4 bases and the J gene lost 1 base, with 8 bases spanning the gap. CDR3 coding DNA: TGCGCCAGCAGCACCTGGACGAACACTGAAGCTTTCTTT. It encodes CASSTWTNTEAFF.

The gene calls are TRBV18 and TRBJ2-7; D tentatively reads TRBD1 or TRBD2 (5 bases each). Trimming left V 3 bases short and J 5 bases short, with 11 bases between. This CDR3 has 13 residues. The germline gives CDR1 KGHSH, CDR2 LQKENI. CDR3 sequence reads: CASSPGPRNEQYF. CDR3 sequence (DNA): TGTGCCAGCTCACCGGGACCTAGAAACGAGCAGTACTTC.

The CDR3 region is CASSPREGHYGYTF. The CDR3 DNA follows: TGTGCCAGCAGCCCTAGGGAGGGCCACTATGGCTACACCTTC. The chain carries TRBV27 and TRBJ1-2, with D unclear. This CDR3 region has 14 residues. Deletions cut 6 bases from V and 3 bases from J, with 14 bases between. The germline V gene encodes CDR1 MNHEY and CDR2 SMNVEV (reference sequence).

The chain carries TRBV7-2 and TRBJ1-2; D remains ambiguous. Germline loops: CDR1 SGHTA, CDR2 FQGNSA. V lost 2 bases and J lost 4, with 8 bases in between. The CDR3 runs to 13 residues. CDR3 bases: TGTGCCAGCAGCTTACCCAGCAGCTATGGCTACACCTTC. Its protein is CASSLPSSYGYTF.

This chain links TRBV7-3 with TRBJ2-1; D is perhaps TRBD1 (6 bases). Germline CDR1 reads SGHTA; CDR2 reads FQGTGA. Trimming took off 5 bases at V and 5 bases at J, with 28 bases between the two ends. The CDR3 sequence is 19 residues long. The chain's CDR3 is CASSRPGTSPSGQNNEQFF. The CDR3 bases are TGTGCCAGCAGCCGCCCCGGGACAAGTCCCTCGGGGCAGAACAATGAGCAGTTCTTC.

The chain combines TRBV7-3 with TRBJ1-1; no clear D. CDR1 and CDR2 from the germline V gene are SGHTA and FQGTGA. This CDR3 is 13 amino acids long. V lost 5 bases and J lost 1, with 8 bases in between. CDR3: CASSLEGNTEAFF. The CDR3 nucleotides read TGTGCCAGCAGCCTCGAGGGGAACACTGAAGCTTTCTTT.

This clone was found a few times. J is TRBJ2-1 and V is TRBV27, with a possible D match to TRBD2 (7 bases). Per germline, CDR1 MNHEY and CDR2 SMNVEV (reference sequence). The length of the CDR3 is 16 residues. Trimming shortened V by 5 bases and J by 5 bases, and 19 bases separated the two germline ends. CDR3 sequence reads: CASSPFRGRAHNEQFF. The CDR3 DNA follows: TGTGCCAGCAGTCCCTTTAGGGGGAGGGCCCACAATGAGCAGTTCTTC.

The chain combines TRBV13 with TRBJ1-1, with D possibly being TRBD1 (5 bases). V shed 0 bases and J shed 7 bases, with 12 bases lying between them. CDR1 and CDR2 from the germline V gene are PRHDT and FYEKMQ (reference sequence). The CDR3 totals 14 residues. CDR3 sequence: CASSLGGRQGEAFF. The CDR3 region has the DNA TGTGCCAGCAGCTTAGGTGGTAGGCAGGGTGAAGCTTTCTTT.